This is a list of T cell receptor beta chains from one sample in a study of blood T cell repertoires in COVID-19. Sequencing used immunoSEQ multiplex PCR; TCRdb keeps in-frame clones, though not all of them. The table records around 480,000 clones, approximately 90% of them present only once. Material: PBMCs or T cells enriched from blood (not recorded which). These receptors originate from a woman aged 18-29 years who had recovered from COVID-19. CDR3s leave out the opening cysteine and the closing phenylalanine or tryptophan. The D gene is left open where the match is weak.

J: TRBJ1-4
D: TRBD1
V: TRBV3-1/TRBV3-2
CDR3: ASSRRTGGNEKLF

J: TRBJ2-1
D: TRBD2
V: TRBV4-1
CDR3: ASSPRVAGISYNEQF

J: TRBJ2-7
D: TRBD2
V: TRBV18
CDR3: ASSPPFGGAYEQY

J: TRBJ2-5
D: .
V: TRBV10-2
CDR3: ASGRGAGETQY

J: TRBJ2-2
D: .
V: TRBV7-9
CDR3: ASSLDLAGALRDTGELF

J: TRBJ2-1
D: .
V: TRBV4-2
CDR3: ASSQEGGPYNEQF

J: TRBJ2-7
D: TRBD1
V: TRBV10-2
CDR3: ASSQTGREQY

J: TRBJ1-2
D: .
V: TRBV5-6
CDR3: ASSLGDYGYT

J: TRBJ2-1
D: .
V: TRBV19
CDR3: ASSMAGWNEQF

J: TRBJ1-5
D: .
V: TRBV3-1/TRBV3-2
CDR3: ASSQDPGGSNQPQH

J: TRBJ2-3
D: TRBD2
V: TRBV15
CDR3: ATSRDDGRGVPSGTDTQY

J: TRBJ1-1
D: TRBD1
V: TRBV4-1
CDR3: ASSQDPRDRVPHGAF

J: TRBJ1-6
D: TRBD1
V: TRBV7-6
CDR3: ASSLEIRDRGDSPLH

J: TRBJ1-2
D: .
V: TRBV28
CDR3: VGGTHYGYT

J: TRBJ1-2
D: .
V: TRBV5-1
CDR3: ASSSPQLDYGYT

J: TRBJ1-2
D: .
V: TRBV10-3
CDR3: AITRDSNYGYT

J: TRBJ1-4
D: .
V: TRBV5-5
CDR3: ASSLEGLGREKLF

J: TRBJ2-5
D: TRBD2
V: TRBV7-9
CDR3: ASSQGGGAQETQY

J: TRBJ2-5
D: TRBD1
V: TRBV24-1
CDR3: ATSDPGQGALGQETQY

J: TRBJ1-2
D: .
V: TRBV4-2
CDR3: ASSQEGRDYGYT

J: TRBJ2-1
D: .
V: TRBV2
CDR3: ASSPTSFSYNEQF

J: TRBJ1-2
D: .
V: TRBV4-1
CDR3: ASSPSAEYYGYT

J: TRBJ1-4
D: .
V: TRBV10-3
CDR3: AISEKAGNEKLF

J: TRBJ2-1
D: TRBD1
V: TRBV5-1
CDR3: ASSQTPGTENNEQF